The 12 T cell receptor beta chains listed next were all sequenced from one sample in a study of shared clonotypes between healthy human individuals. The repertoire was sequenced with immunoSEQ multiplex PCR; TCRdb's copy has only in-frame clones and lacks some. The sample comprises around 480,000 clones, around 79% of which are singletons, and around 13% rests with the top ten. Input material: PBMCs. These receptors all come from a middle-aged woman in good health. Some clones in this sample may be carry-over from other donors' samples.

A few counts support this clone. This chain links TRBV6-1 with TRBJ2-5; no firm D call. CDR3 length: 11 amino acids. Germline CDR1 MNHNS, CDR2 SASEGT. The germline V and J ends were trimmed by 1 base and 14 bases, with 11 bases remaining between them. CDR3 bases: TGTGCCAGCAGTGAAGGCACTACCAAATACTTC. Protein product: CASSEGTTKYF.

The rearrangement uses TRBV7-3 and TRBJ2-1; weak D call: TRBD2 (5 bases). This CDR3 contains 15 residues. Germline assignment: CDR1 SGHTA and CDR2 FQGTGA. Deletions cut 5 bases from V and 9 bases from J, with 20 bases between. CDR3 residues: CASSRGLPGSFEQFF. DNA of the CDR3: TGTGCCAGCAGCAGAGGACTCCCGGGCAGCTTTGAGCAGTTCTTC.

CDR3 sequence (DNA): TGCGCCAGCAGCTTGGACCAGGGCAGCAATCAGCCCCAGCATTTT. Protein: CASSLDQGSNQPQHF. The V call is TRBV5-1, the J call TRBJ1-5, with D perhaps TRBD1 (5 bases). V was clipped by 0 bases and J by 1 base, with 8 bases between them. CDR3 length: 15 amino acids. In germline, CDR1 is SGHRS, CDR2 YFSETQ.

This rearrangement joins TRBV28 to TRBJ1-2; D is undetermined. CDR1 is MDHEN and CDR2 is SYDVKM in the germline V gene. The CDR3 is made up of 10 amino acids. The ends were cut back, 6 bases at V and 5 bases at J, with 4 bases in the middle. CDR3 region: CASSSYGYTF. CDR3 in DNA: TGTGCCAGCAGCTCGTATGGCTACACCTTC.

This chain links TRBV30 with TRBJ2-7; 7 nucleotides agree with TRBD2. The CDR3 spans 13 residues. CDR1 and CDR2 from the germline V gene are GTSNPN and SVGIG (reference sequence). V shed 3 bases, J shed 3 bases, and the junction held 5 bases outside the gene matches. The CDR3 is CAWRGTSDYEQYF. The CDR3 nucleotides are TGTGCCTGGAGGGGCACTAGCGACTACGAGCAGTACTTC.

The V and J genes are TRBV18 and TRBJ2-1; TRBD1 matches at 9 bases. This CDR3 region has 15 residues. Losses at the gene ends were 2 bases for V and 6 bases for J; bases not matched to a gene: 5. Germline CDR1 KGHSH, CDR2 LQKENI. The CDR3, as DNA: TGTGCCAGCTCACCAGGACAGGGGCAGGTCAATGAGCAGTTCTTC. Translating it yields CASSPGQGQVNEQFF.

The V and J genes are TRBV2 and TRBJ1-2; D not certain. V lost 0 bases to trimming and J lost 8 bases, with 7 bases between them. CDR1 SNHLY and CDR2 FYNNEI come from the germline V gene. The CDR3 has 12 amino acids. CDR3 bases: TGTGCCAGCAGTGAAGCGGGGAGCGGCTACACCTTC. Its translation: CASSEAGSGYTF.

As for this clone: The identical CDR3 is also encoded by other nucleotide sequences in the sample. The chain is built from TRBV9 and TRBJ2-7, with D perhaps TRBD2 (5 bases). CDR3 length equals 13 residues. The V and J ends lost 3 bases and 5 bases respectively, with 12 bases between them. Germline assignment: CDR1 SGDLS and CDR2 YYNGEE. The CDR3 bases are TGTGCCAGCAGCGACCCTCGGGGAGACGAGCAGTACTTC. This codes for CASSDPRGDEQYF.

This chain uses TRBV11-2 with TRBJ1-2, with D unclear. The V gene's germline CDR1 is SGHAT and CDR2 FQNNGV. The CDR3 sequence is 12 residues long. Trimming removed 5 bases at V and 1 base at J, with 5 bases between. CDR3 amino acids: CASSPHNYGYTF. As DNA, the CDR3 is TGTGCCAGCAGCCCTCATAACTATGGCTACACCTTC.

Written as DNA, the CDR3 is TGCAGCGTTTCTGATTTCGGGGCCATGAACACTGAAGCTTTCTTT. Its protein product is CSVSDFGAMNTEAFF. J is TRBJ1-1 and V is TRBV29-1; perhaps TRBD1 as D (5 bases). Germline-derived CDR1 and CDR2 are SQVTM and ANQGSEA. The CDR3 extends over 15 amino acids. Trimming left V 5 bases short and J 0 bases short, with 16 bases between.

Here the CDR3 reads CASSTHRRTAEDNSPLHF. DNA for the CDR3: TGTGCCAGCAGCACCCACCGAAGGACAGCCGAAGATAATTCACCCCTCCACTTT. The chain is built from TRBV11-2 and TRBJ1-6; D is perhaps TRBD1 (6 bases). V dropped 5 bases and J dropped 5 bases, with 22 bases sitting between them. Germline V gene data show CDR1 as SGHAT and CDR2 as FQNNGV. The CDR3 is made up of 18 amino acids. Full variable domain (missing parts from reference TRBV11-2 and TRBJ1-6): EAGVAQSPRYKIIEKRQSVAFWCNPISGHATLYWYQQILGQGPKLLIQFQNNGVVDDSQLPKDRFSAERLKGVDSTLKIQPAKLEDSAVYLCASSTHRRTAEDNSPLHFGNGTRLTVT.

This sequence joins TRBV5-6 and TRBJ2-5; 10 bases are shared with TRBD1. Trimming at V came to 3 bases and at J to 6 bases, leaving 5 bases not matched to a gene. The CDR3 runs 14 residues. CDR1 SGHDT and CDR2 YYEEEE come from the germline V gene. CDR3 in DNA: TGTGCCAGCAGCTGGGACAGGGGTTTGCAGACCCAGTACTTC. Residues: CASSWDRGLQTQYF.